This T cell receptor beta chain is drawn from a study of cytomegalovirus exposure and HLA in healthy donors. Study-level results: In a later analysis, donors in an Asian-associated ancestry cluster reportedly had fewer N-insertions in productive TCRs than the cohort mean. DRB1 had the most TCR associations and HLA-C the fewest, a later analysis found, with rates varying by HLA locus. Within an earlier analysis, most TCR beta V segments proved productive either about 90% or about 30% of the time.

Vbeta (60) and Jbeta (13) primers were used in the PCR. Per the authors' pipeline: An analysis that came later counted 80 million or so unique TCR beta chains, 10 million to 12 million shared. Data came from immunoSEQ multiplex PCR; TCRdb stores just in-frame clones and leaves some out. V and J calls and clone size follow that table, whereas D and trimming were derived from the DNA. Seen here are fewer than 200,000 clones, about four fifths observed once, and the top ten hold approximately 7%. With respect to this clone: Its antigen is unidentified.

Trimming took 8 bases from V and 8 from J; bases not matched to a gene: 13. CDR3 length equals 15 residues. From germline, CDR1 is SNHLY and CDR2 FYNNEI. This TCR derives from a woman under 40 in good health and CMV-seropositive. The source material was PBMCs. The V call is TRBV2, the J call TRBJ2-1, with TRBD2 matching over 9 bases. The CDR3 DNA reads as TGTGCCAGCGGAACCGGGGCGGCGGGGGGGCATGAGCAGTTCTTC. Translated, it gives CASGTGAAGGHEQFF.